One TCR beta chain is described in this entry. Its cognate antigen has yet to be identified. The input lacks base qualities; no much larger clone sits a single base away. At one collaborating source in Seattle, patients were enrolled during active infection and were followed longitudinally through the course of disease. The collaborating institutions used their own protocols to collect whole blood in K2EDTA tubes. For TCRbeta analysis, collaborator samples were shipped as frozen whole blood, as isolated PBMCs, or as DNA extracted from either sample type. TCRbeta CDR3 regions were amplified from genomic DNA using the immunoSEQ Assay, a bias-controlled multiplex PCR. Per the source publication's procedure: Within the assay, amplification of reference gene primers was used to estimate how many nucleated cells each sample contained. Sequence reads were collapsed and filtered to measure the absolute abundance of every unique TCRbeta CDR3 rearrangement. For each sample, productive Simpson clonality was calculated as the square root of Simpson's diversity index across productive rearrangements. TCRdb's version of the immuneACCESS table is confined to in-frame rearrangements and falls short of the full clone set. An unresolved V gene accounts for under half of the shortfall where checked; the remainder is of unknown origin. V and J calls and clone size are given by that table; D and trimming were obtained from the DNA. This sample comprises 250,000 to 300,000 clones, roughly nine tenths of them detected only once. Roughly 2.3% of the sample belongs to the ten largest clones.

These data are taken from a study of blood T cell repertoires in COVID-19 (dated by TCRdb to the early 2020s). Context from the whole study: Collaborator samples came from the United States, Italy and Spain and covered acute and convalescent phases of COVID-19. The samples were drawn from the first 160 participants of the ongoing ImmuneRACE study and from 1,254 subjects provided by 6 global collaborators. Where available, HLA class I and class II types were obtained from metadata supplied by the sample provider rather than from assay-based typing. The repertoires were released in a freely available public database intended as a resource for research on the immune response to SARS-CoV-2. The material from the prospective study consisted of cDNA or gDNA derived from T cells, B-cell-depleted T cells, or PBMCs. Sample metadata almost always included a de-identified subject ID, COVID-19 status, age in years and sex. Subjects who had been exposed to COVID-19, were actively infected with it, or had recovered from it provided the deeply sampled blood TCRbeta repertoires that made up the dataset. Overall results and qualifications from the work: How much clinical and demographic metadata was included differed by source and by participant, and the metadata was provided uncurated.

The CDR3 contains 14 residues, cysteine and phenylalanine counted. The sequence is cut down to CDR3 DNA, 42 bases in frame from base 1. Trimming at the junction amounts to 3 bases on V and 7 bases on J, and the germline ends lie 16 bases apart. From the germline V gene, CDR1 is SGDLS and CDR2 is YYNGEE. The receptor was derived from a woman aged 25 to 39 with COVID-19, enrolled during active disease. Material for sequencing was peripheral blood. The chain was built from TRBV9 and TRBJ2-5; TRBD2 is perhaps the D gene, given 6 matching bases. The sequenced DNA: TGTGCCAGCAGCGGACTAGACGAGTCAGGGACCCAGTACTTC. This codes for CASSGLDESGTQYF.